Presented here are 31 T cell receptor beta chains from one specimen sequenced in a study. MiXCR was run by TCRdb on the RT-PCR reads, yielding one entry per CDR3 protein. Of about 680,000 distinct CDR3 sequences detected, 11% to 15% appear once; the ten largest clones hold about 3.9%. Sequencing input: memory CD4+ T cells from blood. These receptors originate from a female donor in good health, serving as a healthy control.

The J gene is TRBJ2-1, the V gene TRBV20-1, with 9 nucleotides matching TRBD2. V gave up 5 bases and J gave up 0 bases; unmatched junction bases: 5. The germline CDR1 and CDR2 sequences are DFQATT and SNEGSKA (reference sequence). This CDR3 is built from 15 residues. For the CDR3, the DNA is TGCAGTGCTCCGCTAGCGGGGAGCTCCTACAATGAGCAGTTCTTC. Translated, it gives CSAPLAGSSYNEQFF.

This clonotype came up a few times. The chain combines TRBV4-2 with TRBJ2-1; TRBD2 matches 11 bases. Looked up from germline, CDR1 is LGHNA and CDR2 is YNFKEQ. The CDR3 loop spans 16 amino acids. J gave up 8 bases and V 0 bases, and 6 bases lay outside the gene matches. The CDR3 DNA follows: TGTGCCAGCAGCCAAGACGCTAGCGGGAGGTATTATGAGCAGTTCTTC. Residues: CASSQDASGRYYEQFF.

The rearrangement joins TRBV7-9 to TRBJ1-1; 8 bases are a match to TRBD1. CDR1 and CDR2 from the germline V gene are SEHNR and FQNEAQ (reference sequence). The CDR3 sequence is 14 residues long. Unmatched junction bases numbered 9, after V lost 5 bases and J lost 7 bases. The CDR3, as DNA: TGTGCCAGCAGCCCACAGGGGGACTACAATGAAGCTTTCTTT. This sequence encodes CASSPQGDYNEAFF.

This clonotype was picked up a small number of times. The genes are TRBV12-3 or TRBV12-4 and TRBJ1-2, with unresolved D. CDR3 length: 12 residues. Trimming shortened V by 7 bases and J by 4 bases, and 10 bases separated the two germline ends. In nucleotides, the CDR3 is TGTGCCAGCACCGGAGAAGGCTATGGCTACACCTTC. Its protein is CASTGEGYGYTF.

There are a few counts of this clonotype. V usage is TRBV6-5 and J usage is TRBJ2-7; D remains unclear. Trimming stripped 2 bases from V and 0 bases from J, with 8 bases between. CDR3 size: 14 residues. Germline V gene lookup returns CDR1 MNHEY and CDR2 SVGAGI. CDR3 protein: CASSYTLPSYEQYF. CDR3 sequence (DNA): TGTGCCAGCAGTTACACCCTTCCCTCCTACGAGCAGTACTTC.

This clonotype has a handful of counts. This sequence joins TRBV7-2 and TRBJ2-7, with a weak D call TRBD1 (5 bases). The CDR3 extends over 15 amino acids. With 2 bases removed from V and 2 bases from J, the gap between germline ends came to 13 bases. CDR1 SGHTA and CDR2 FQGNSA come from the germline V gene. The CDR3 loop reads CASSLYRLGAYEQYF. The CDR3 bases are TGTGCCAGCAGCTTATACAGGCTCGGAGCCTACGAGCAGTACTTC.

There are a few counts of this clonotype. The gene calls are TRBV7-8 and TRBJ2-2; maybe TRBD2 (5 bases). Trimming pared 2 bases from V and 7 bases from J, leaving 14 bases between. From germline, CDR1 is SGHVS and CDR2 FQNEAQ. The CDR3 totals 15 residues. CDR3 sequence: CASSLLGEGRGELFF. The CDR3 DNA follows: TGTGCCAGCAGCTTATTGGGCGAGGGTCGCGGGGAGCTGTTTTTT.

The rearrangement uses TRBV7-8 and TRBJ2-2, with no clear D. Germline loops: CDR1 SGHVS, CDR2 FQNEAQ. The CDR3 contains 17 residues. Deletions cut 1 base from V and 0 bases from J, with 12 bases between. DNA of the CDR3: TGTGCCAGCAGCTTAGGAGTATTTGGCACGAACACCGGGGAGCTGTTTTTT. Encoded protein: CASSLGVFGTNTGELFF.

The V gene is TRBV11-2, the J gene TRBJ2-7; the D gene is possibly TRBD1 (5 bases). Trimming pared 5 bases from V and 3 bases from J, leaving 14 bases between. Germline V gives CDR1 SGHAT, CDR2 FQNNGV. This CDR3 comprises 14 residues. The CDR3 loop reads CASSRAEGDYEQYF. In DNA form, the CDR3 reads TGTGCCAGCAGCCGAGCAGAAGGGGACTACGAGCAGTACTTC.

The count of this clonotype is one. The junction departs from germline at one end; a sequencing error may be responsible. The chain recombines TRBV11-2 with TRBJ2-7; 15 nucleotides match TRBD2. This CDR3 is built from 13 residues. Germline values: CDR1 SGHAT, CDR2 FQNNGV. In DNA form, the CDR3 reads TGTGCCAGCAGCCCGGCCGGGACTAGCGGGAGGAAGTTC. It encodes CASSPAGTSGRKF.

This clonotype was counted many times. The chain combines TRBV5-6 with TRBJ1-2; no reliable D call. Per germline, CDR1 SGHDT and CDR2 YYEEEE. Trimming removed 0 bases from V and 4 bases from J, with 16 bases in between. This CDR3 region has 16 residues. DNA for the CDR3: TGTGCCAGCAGCTTGGTGTTAACAAACTTCCGCTATGGCTACACCTTC. Translating gives CASSLVLTNFRYGYTF.

This clonotype has only a few counts. The V call is TRBV5-1, the J call TRBJ2-1; D gene unclear. Germline CDR1 reads SGHRS; CDR2 reads YFSETQ. This CDR3 contains 14 residues. Trimming removed 0 bases at V and 3 bases at J, with 7 bases between. CDR3 nucleotide sequence: TGCGCCAGCAGCTTGGGTTCCATCTACAATGAGCAGTTCTTC. Protein: CASSLGSIYNEQFF.

The rearrangement links TRBV27 to TRBJ1-1; 7 positions match TRBD1. Germline lookup yields CDR1 MNHEY and CDR2 SMNVEV (reference sequence). The ends lost 0 bases at V and 3 bases at J; junction bases unmatched: 4. This CDR3 comprises 15 residues. The CDR3 DNA reads as TGTGCCAGCAGTTTATCGGGACAGTGGGACACTGAAGCTTTCTTT. It encodes CASSLSGQWDTEAFF.

J is TRBJ2-4 and V is TRBV3-1, with TRBD1 as a possible D gene (6 bases). Deletions cut 4 bases from V and 5 bases from J, with 18 bases between. The CDR3 covers 16 residues. The germline gives CDR1 LGHDT, CDR2 YNNKEL (reference sequence). The CDR3 sequence: CASSLWDNSLENIQYF. The CDR3 coding sequence is TGTGCCAGCAGCCTCTGGGACAACTCCCTAGAAAACATTCAGTACTTC.

The CDR3 here is CASSQGQGTYNEQFF. The CDR3 nucleotides read TGTGCCAGCAGCCAGGGACAGGGAACCTACAATGAGCAGTTCTTC. The rearrangement uses TRBV3-1 and TRBJ2-1; 9 bases map to TRBD1. Germline CDR1 reads LGHDT; CDR2 reads YNNKEL (reference sequence). V dropped 3 bases and J dropped 2; count of bases not matched to a gene: 2. This CDR3 is 15 amino acids long.

Ten or more counts support this clonotype. The genes are TRBV12-3 or TRBV12-4 and TRBJ2-1; D call uncertain. Deletions cut 5 bases from V and 7 bases from J, with 15 bases between. The CDR3 is made up of 14 amino acids. CDR3: CASSKVIATNEQFF. The CDR3 DNA reads as TGTGCCAGCAGTAAAGTAATCGCTACGAATGAGCAGTTCTTC.

V usage is TRBV19 and J usage is TRBJ1-2, with D perhaps TRBD1 (5 bases). Germline V gene lookup returns CDR1 LNHDA and CDR2 SQIVND (reference sequence). This CDR3 spans 13 amino acids. Trimming shortened V by 8 bases and J by 8 bases, and 18 bases separated the two germline ends. CDR3 sequence reads: CASGHVRGEGYTF. The CDR3 DNA is TGTGCCAGTGGACACGTACGAGGGGAGGGCTACACCTTC.

This clonotype was counted a few times. This sequence joins TRBV5-1 and TRBJ2-3, with 8 bases fitting TRBD2. CDR3 length: 14 residues. Germline CDR1 reads SGHRS; CDR2 reads YFSETQ. V shed 0 bases and J 7 bases; nucleotides not matched to a gene: 4. CDR3 protein: CASSLATSVNTQYF. The CDR3 DNA sequence: TGCGCCAGCAGCTTGGCGACTAGCGTAAATACGCAGTATTTT. Using reference TRBV5-1 and TRBJ2-3 for the parts outside the CDR3, the full variable domain is KAGVTQTPRYLIKTRGQQVTLSCSPISGHRSVSWYQQTPGQGLQFLFEYFSETQRNKGNFPGRFSGRQFSNSRSEMNVSTLELGDSALYLCASSLATSVNTQYFGPGTRLTVL.

This clonotype was observed many times. CDR3 amino acids: CAWRADSGITFF. The CDR3 region has the DNA TGTGCCTGGAGAGCGGATTCGGGGATAACTTTCTTT. V gene TRBV30 combines with J gene TRBJ1-1; the D is unclear. CDR1 and CDR2 (germline): GTSNPN, SVGIG (reference sequence). The CDR3 contains 12 residues. The V end was cut by 3 bases, the J end by 12 bases, with 17 bases between.

This chain links TRBV9 with TRBJ1-5; D not certain. The V gene's germline CDR1 is SGDLS and CDR2 YYNGEE. V lost 0 bases and J lost 5, with 12 bases in between. This CDR3 comprises 15 residues. The CDR3 DNA follows: TGTGCCAGCAGCGTAGACGGGAGTGGGTATCAGCCCCAGCATTTT. Encoded protein: CASSVDGSGYQPQHF.

The rearrangement joins TRBV25-1 to TRBJ2-3; tentatively, D is TRBD1 or TRBD2 (5 bases each). The length of the CDR3 is 15 residues. V shed 6 bases and J shed 5 bases, with 18 bases lying between them. CDR1 is MGHDK, CDR2 SYGVNS, per germline. The CDR3 is CASSGAAMGEDTQYF. The CDR3 coding sequence is TGTGCCAGCAGCGGGGCAGCTATGGGGGAAGATACGCAGTATTTT. Complete variable domain (other parts from reference TRBV25-1 and TRBJ2-3): EADIYQTPRYLVIGTGKKITLECSQTMGHDKMYWYQQDPGMELHLIHYSYGVNSTEKGDLSSESTVSRIRTEHFPLTLESARPSHTSQYLCASSGAAMGEDTQYFGPGTRLTVL.

A few counts support this clonotype. V is TRBV2 and J is TRBJ2-1, with D unclear. Trimming stripped 8 bases from V and 0 bases from J, with 8 bases between. The CDR3 is made up of 13 amino acids. CDR1 SNHLY and CDR2 FYNNEI come from the germline V gene. The CDR3 region has the DNA TGTGCCAGCCAATTCAACTCCTACAATGAGCAGTTCTTC. It codes for CASQFNSYNEQFF.

This clonotype was seen repeatedly, ten times or more. The V call is TRBV6-5, the J call TRBJ1-1; D gene ambiguous. The CDR3 extends over 16 amino acids. The ends were cut back, 5 bases at V and 1 base at J, with 17 bases in the middle. The V gene's germline CDR1 is MNHEY and CDR2 SVGAGI. The CDR3 loop is CASSPVWETANTEAFF. CDR3 DNA sequence: TGTGCCAGCAGTCCTGTGTGGGAGACCGCGAACACTGAAGCTTTCTTT.

In this sample, this clonotype turned up a few times. The chain has TRBV9 and TRBJ2-3; the match to TRBD2 covers 9 bases. This CDR3 is 13 amino acids long. Trimming cost V 5 bases and J 4 bases; bases outside gene matches: 2. Germline loops: CDR1 SGDLS, CDR2 YYNGEE. Here the CDR3 reads CASSSGSADTQYF. DNA for the CDR3: TGTGCCAGCAGTAGCGGGAGTGCAGATACGCAGTATTTT.

There are a few counts of this clonotype. The V gene is TRBV14, the J gene TRBJ2-3; no reliable D call. CDR1 is SGHDN, CDR2 FVKESK, per germline. The CDR3 length is 13 residues. Between the trimmed V and J ends, which lost 0 bases and 3 bases, there was a span of 4 bases. In DNA form, the CDR3 reads TGTGCCAGCAGCCAAGATGGAACAGATACGCAGTATTTT. Amino acids: CASSQDGTDTQYF. Based on the CDR3 plus reference TRBV14 and TRBJ2-3, the full variable domain is EAGVTQFPSHSVIEKGQTVTLRCDPISGHDNLYWYRRVMGKEIKFLLHFVKESKQDESGMPNNRFLAERTGGTYSTLKVQPAELEDSGVYFCASSQDGTDTQYFGPGTRLTVL.

In its sample, this clonotype was seen a few times. This chain links TRBV4-1 with TRBJ2-3; 10 nucleotides agree with TRBD2. Germline lookup yields CDR1 MGHRA and CDR2 YSYEKL. V lost 0 bases to trimming and J lost 6 bases; unmatched junction nucleotides: 6. The CDR3 consists of 16 residues. The CDR3 DNA reads as TGCGCCAGCAGCCAAGATTGGGGACTAGCGAAGGATACGCAGTATTTT. Protein: CASSQDWGLAKDTQYF.

The gene calls are TRBV6-2 or TRBV6-3 and TRBJ2-5; 8 nucleotides align to TRBD2. Germline V gives CDR1 MNHEY, CDR2 SVGEGT. After removal of 6 bases from V and 5 bases from J, the junction contained 8 bases not matched to a gene. The CDR3 is made up of 14 amino acids. CDR3 sequence: CASRMRTSLETQYF. CDR3 nucleotide sequence: TGTGCCAGCAGGATGAGGACTAGCTTGGAGACCCAGTACTTC.

The gene calls are TRBV5-8 and TRBJ1-2; D unclear. Germline CDR1 SGHTS, CDR2 YDEGEE. Trimming shortened V by 4 bases and J by 6 bases, and 25 bases separated the two germline ends. This CDR3 contains 17 residues. The CDR3 bases are TGTGCCAGCAGCCCTCGTGGAGACGTACTAGTTACGGATGGCTACACCTTC. Its translation: CASSPRGDVLVTDGYTF.

The V call is TRBV20-1, the J call TRBJ2-3, with 10 bases that match TRBD1. The CDR3 runs 14 residues. The germline gives CDR1 DFQATT, CDR2 SNEGSKA (reference sequence). V lost 1 base to trimming and J lost 4 bases; unmatched junction nucleotides: 2. CDR3 protein: CSARVGTGADTQYF. The CDR3 bases are TGCAGTGCTAGAGTTGGGACAGGGGCAGATACGCAGTATTTT.

This clonotype turned up a few times. This chain joins TRBV5-6 and TRBJ1-5; 7 bases align to TRBD1. V shed 3 bases, J shed 0 bases, and the junction held 9 bases outside the gene matches. Germline V CDR1 and CDR2: SGHDT, YYEEEE. This CDR3 has 17 amino acids. This CDR3 is CASSSFRDRNSNQPQHF. Written as DNA, the CDR3 is TGTGCCAGCAGCTCGTTCCGGGACAGAAATAGCAATCAGCCCCAGCATTTT.

This clonotype has a handful of counts. The V gene is TRBV20-1, the J gene TRBJ2-5; TRBD2 might be the D (6 bases). Per the germline V gene, CDR1 is DFQATT and CDR2 is SNEGSKA (reference sequence). With 4 bases removed from V and 4 bases from J, the gap between germline ends came to 10 bases. The CDR3 consists of 12 residues. The CDR3 here is CSAMTRIETQYF. CDR3 in DNA: TGCAGTGCTATGACTAGAATAGAGACCCAGTACTTC.